This T cell receptor (beta chain) appears in the sequencing data of a study of CD8 T cells in Susac syndrome. Random-hexamer reverse transcription was applied to roughly 0.45 to 1 ug RNA. Multiplex PCR with immunoSEQ amplified the TCR beta CDR3 across 54 Vbeta and 13 Jbeta. TCRdb ran MiXCR on the immunoSEQ multiplex PCR reads and lists one entry per CDR3 protein. The repertoire holds roughly 200,000 distinct CDR3 sequences, with roughly 92% as singletons. TCR beta sequences were obtained from blood CD8+ and CD4+ T cells. This CDR3 has 17 amino acids. The junction had 10 bases not matched to a gene; V was cut back by 4 bases and J by 2 bases. Germline loops: CDR1 LGHDT, CDR2 YNNKEL (reference sequence).

J is TRBJ1-5 and V is TRBV3-1; 8 nucleotides match TRBD1. This sequence was found in a human donor in good health. Sequenced material: CD4+ T cells from PBMCs. Here the CDR3 reads CASSRQGTGVGNQPQHF. Here the CDR3 DNA reads TGTGCCAGCAGCCGACAGGGGACGGGGGTTGGCAATCAGCCCCAGCATTTT.